This TCR beta chain was identified in a study of blood T cell repertoires in COVID-19. The method was immunoSEQ multiplex PCR; TCRdb's version includes in-frame clones alone and lacks a portion of them. This table has roughly 18,000 clones, over 75% appearing once. Looked up from germline, CDR1 is GTSNPN and CDR2 is SVGIG (reference sequence). V lost 1 base, J lost 5 bases, and 7 bases stayed unmatched. The length of the CDR3 is 16 residues. The receptor was derived from a man older than 75 with acute or convalescent COVID-19. Sequenced input: peripheral blood. The chain recombines TRBV30 with TRBJ1-6; TRBD1 matches at 8 bases. The CDR3 region is CAWSERPGGDNSPLHF. The CDR3 DNA sequence: TGTGCCTGGAGTGAAAGGCCAGGGGGCGATAATTCACCCCTCCACTTT.